The 4 T cell receptor beta chains below come from one sample, sequenced in a study of blood T cell repertoires in COVID-19. Sequencing used immunoSEQ multiplex PCR; TCRdb keeps in-frame clones, though not all of them. The table has about 45,000 clones, roughly 90% seen once. Sequences were obtained from peripheral blood. These receptors all come from a human donor in a cohort sampled during active COVID-19.

The rearrangement uses TRBV13 and TRBJ2-7; the match to TRBD2 covers 9 bases. This CDR3 comprises 15 residues. Germline lookup yields CDR1 PRHDT and CDR2 FYEKMQ (reference sequence). V lost 5 bases, J lost 2 bases, and 7 bases stayed unmatched. The chain's CDR3 is CASSRWVAGAYEQYF. CDR3 DNA: TGTGCCAGCAGCCGGTGGGTAGCGGGGGCCTACGAGCAGTACTTC.

The J gene is TRBJ2-2, the V gene TRBV4-3; tentative D call: TRBD2 (7 bases). CDR1 is LGHNA and CDR2 is YSLEER in the germline V gene. This CDR3 is 16 amino acids long. The V and J ends lost 0 bases and 8 bases respectively, with 16 bases between them. CDR3 coding DNA: TGCGCCAGCAGCCAAGATCGAGGGGGGGCAACAGGGGAGCTGTTTTTT. This encodes CASSQDRGGATGELFF.

Notes on this clone: Other nucleotide sequences in the sample specify the same CDR3. The V and J genes are TRBV19 and TRBJ1-1; 7 bases are shared with TRBD1. J lost 1 base, V lost 8 bases, and 4 bases had no gene match. The CDR3 runs 13 residues. In germline, CDR1 is LNHDA, CDR2 SQIVND (reference sequence). CDR3 nucleotides: TGTGCCAGTCGGCGACAGGGGAACACTGAAGCTTTCTTT. Protein: CASRRQGNTEAFF. The variable domain in full, completed from reference TRBV19 and TRBJ1-1, reads DGGITQSPKYLFRKEGQNVTLSCEQNLNHDAMYWYRQDPGQGLRLIYYSQIVNDFQKGDIAEGYSVSREKKESFPLTVTSAQKNPTAFYLCASRRQGNTEAFFGQGTRLTVV.

This clone was recorded once. The chain uses TRBV5-1 and TRBJ2-3; D is perhaps TRBD1 (6 bases). Trimming removed 2 bases at V and 4 bases at J, with 20 bases between. From germline, CDR1 is SGHRS and CDR2 YFSETQ. The CDR3 spans 17 residues. CDR3 DNA: TGCGCCAGCAGCTTTGTGAGGCCAGGGGTTGATCCAGATACGCAGTATTTT. Its translation: CASSFVRPGVDPDTQYF.